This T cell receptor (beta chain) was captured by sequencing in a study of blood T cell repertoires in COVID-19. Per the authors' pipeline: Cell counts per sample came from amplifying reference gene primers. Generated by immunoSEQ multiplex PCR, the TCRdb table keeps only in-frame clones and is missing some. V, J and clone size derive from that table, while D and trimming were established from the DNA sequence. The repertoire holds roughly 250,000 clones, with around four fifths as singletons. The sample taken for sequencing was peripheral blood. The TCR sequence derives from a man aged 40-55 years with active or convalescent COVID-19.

CDR3 nucleotides: TGTGCCAGCAGTACCGGCTACGAGCAGTACTTC. Its translation is CASSTGYEQYF. V is TRBV12-3 or TRBV12-4 and J is TRBJ2-7, with unresolved D. The CDR3 contains 11 residues. V was pared by 5 bases and J by 3 bases, with 5 bases between.